This T cell receptor (beta chain) was sequenced during a study of T cell responses to AZD1222 COVID-19 vaccine (dated by TCRdb to about 2021). Regarding the study in general: A total of 233 trial participants underwent TCR sequencing, of whom 200 to 220 had received two doses of AZD1222 and 26 had received two doses of the MenACWY control vaccine. Enrollment into the trials was organized by age into subgroups of 18-55, 56-69 and 70-plus years, and those subgroups contained roughly 140, 27 and 60 TCR-sequenced participants, respectively.

The sample's time point label is to be understood as: about 28 days (+/-7) after the second vaccine dose. Because spike-specific TCR depth and breadth did not differ between the two schedules, AZD1222 recipients who got a second dose at roughly 4 weeks were pooled with those who got a second dose at roughly 12 weeks. Samples from vaccinated people were obtained from the UK trials COV001 and COV002, which included a single-blind randomized controlled phase 2/3 trial of AZD1222 (ChAdOx1 nCoV-19) in healthy adults. For TCRbeta chain sequencing, PBMC samples were collected from trial participants at day 0 and at day 28 after the second dose. This clone appeared once. The target of this receptor is not known. Within one base of it there is no much larger clone, and no base qualities were kept. V lost 3 bases and J lost 1 base; the stretch between them is 7 bases long. Reading the germline V gene (reference sequence) gives CDR1 LNHDA and CDR2 SQIVND. From the cysteine up to the phenylalanine, the CDR3 has a length of 14 residues. Only CDR3 DNA is held: 42 bases, read in frame from base 1.

Study-wide findings and limitations: After two AZD1222 doses, spike-specific TCR breadth and depth were significantly higher than at day 0 and than in MenACWY recipients. The 56-69-year group was small, and its depth increase did not reach significance, likely because of low power. Reportedly, close to half of the unique spike-specific TCRs recognized epitopes lying outside the regions that are mutated in the B.1.351 and B.1.1.7 variants. CD4 TCRs associated with the vaccine covered the entire spike protein, and the dominant responses were in regions 160-218 and 743-854. No day 14 peak-response samples were available, so repertoires were characterized only after the peak T cell response. Only six AZD1222 recipients were SARS-CoV-2 seropositive at baseline, limiting conclusions about previously exposed vaccinees. Most participants were white British and females outnumbered males, and the authors suggested that clonal diversity may have been underestimated.

The CDR3 regions of human TCRbeta chains were subjected to immunosequencing. Concerning the study's data processing: Repertoire TCRs were matched against a reference library of SARS-CoV-2-specific TCRs generated with the MIRA antigen-specificity platform. Breadth was defined as the fraction of unique TCRs that were SARS-CoV-2-associated, and depth was defined as the fraction of total T cells that were SARS-CoV-2-associated. Using the MIRA data, every spike-specific TCR was mapped to the spike region that the TCR reacted to and assigned to either a CD4 or a CD8 class. Log10-transformed breadth and depth values were compared by one-way ANOVA with Sidak's multiple comparisons tests. TCRdb re-hosts the immuneACCESS table, in-frame sequences only. Its copies lack some clones; in the studies checked, an unresolved V gene accounts for under half of them, and the cause for the rest is not known. V, J and clone size are taken as reported in that table, and D and trimming were inferred from the DNA itself. This sample holds fewer than 200,000 clones; under 95% were observed only once. Clones ranked in the top ten supply approximately 1.5% of the sample.

The sample consisted of peripheral blood, taken 28 days after the second AZD1222 dose. The TCR originated in an adult who received the AZD1222 COVID-19 vaccine. The rearranged segments are TRBV19 and TRBJ1-5, with no reliable assignment of the D segment. The CDR3 sequence is CASSILSSNQPQHF. The nucleotides are TGTGCCAGTAGTATCTTATCGAGCAATCAGCCCCAGCATTTT.